The text below deals with one TCR beta chain. This sample was taken from a study of OX40 agonist ivuxolimab in advanced cancers. Sequenced by immunoSEQ multiplex PCR; TCRdb stores in-frame clones only, minus some. The data hold 98,000 or so clones, with about 91% observed a single time. Germline CDR1 is SEHNR and CDR2 is FQNEAQ (reference sequence). V dropped 6 bases and J dropped 2; count of bases not matched to a gene: 13. This CDR3 has 17 amino acids. The sequences come from CD4+ or CD8+ T cells sorted from blood, collected in a trial of the OX40 agonist ivuxolimab. The genes are TRBV7-9 and TRBJ1-5, with 7 nucleotides matching TRBD1. This sequence was found in an adult with an advanced solid tumor such as melanoma, head and neck, liver or kidney cancer. DNA for the CDR3: TGTGCCAGCAGTTCCGAACGTGAAGGGGGCGGCAATCAGCCCCAGCATTTT. This encodes CASSSEREGGGNQPQHF.